Sequencing of this T cell receptor (beta chain) was carried out in a study of shared clonotypes between healthy human individuals. The study ran the assay at deep level. Produced via immunoSEQ multiplex PCR; TCRdb's table is partial and in-frame only. The repertoire holds roughly 1 million clones, with about 77% as singletons. This CDR3 is built from 16 residues. V was pared by 0 bases and J by 10 bases, with 20 bases between. There were no recent acute infections or vaccinations among the donors, who were healthy HIV-negative adults. V is TRBV5-3 and J is TRBJ2-1; D possibly uses TRBD1 or TRBD2 (5 bases each). TRBV5-3 is designated an ORF whose function remains uncertain. The source is a man between 18 and 35 years old in good health. Sequenced input: memory CD4+ T cells sorted from blood. Subset in this sample: CD45RA-negative fraction. CDR3 sequence: CARSLVLGTSSEEQFF. The CDR3 DNA reads TGTGCCAGAAGCTTGGTTTTGGGGACCTCGTCGGAGGAGCAGTTCTTC.